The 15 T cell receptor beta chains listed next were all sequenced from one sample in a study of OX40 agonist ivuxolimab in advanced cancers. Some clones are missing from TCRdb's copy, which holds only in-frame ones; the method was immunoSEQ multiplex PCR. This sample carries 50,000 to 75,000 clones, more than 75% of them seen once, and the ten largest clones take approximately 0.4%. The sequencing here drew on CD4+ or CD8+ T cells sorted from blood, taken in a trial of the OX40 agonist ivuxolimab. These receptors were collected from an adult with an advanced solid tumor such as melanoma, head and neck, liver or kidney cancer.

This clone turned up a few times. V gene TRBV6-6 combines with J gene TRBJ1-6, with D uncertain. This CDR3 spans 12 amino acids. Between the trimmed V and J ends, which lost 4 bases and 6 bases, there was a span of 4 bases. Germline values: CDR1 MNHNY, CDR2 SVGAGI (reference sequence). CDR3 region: CASSSGNSPLHF. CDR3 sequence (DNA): TGTGCCAGCAGTTCCGGTAATTCACCCCTCCACTTT.

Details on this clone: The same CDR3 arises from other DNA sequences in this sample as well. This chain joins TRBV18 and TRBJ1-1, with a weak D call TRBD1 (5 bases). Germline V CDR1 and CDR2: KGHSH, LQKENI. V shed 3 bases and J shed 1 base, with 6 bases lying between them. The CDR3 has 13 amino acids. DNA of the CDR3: TGTGCCAGCTCACCGGGGCAGAACACTGAAGCTTTCTTT. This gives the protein CASSPGQNTEAFF. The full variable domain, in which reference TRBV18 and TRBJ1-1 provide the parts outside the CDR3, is NAGVMQNPRHLVRRRGQEARLRCSPMKGHSHVYWYRQLPEEGLKFMVYLQKENIIDESGMPKERFSAEFPKEGPSILRIQQVVRGDSAAYFCASSPGQNTEAFFGQGTRLTVV.

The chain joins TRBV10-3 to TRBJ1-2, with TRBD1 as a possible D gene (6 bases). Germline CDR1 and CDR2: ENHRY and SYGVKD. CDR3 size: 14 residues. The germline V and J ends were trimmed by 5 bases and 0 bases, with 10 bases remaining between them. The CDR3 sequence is CAISRDTANYGYTF. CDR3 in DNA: TGTGCCATCAGTCGGGACACTGCTAACTATGGCTACACCTTC.

The CDR3 protein is CASSLGPAKETQYF. CDR3 bases: TGTGCCAGCAGCTTAGGGCCGGCGAAGGAGACCCAGTACTTC. The V gene is TRBV11-2, the J gene TRBJ2-5; D uncertain. V gave up 1 base and J gave up 5 bases, with 11 bases separating them. Germline CDR1 reads SGHAT; CDR2 reads FQNNGV. The CDR3 is 14 residues long.

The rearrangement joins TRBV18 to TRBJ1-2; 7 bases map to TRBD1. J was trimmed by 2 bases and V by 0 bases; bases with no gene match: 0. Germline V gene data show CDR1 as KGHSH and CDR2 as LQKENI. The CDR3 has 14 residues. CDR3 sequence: CASSPPGGNYGYTF. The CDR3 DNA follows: TGTGCCAGCTCACCACCAGGGGGCAACTATGGCTACACCTTC.

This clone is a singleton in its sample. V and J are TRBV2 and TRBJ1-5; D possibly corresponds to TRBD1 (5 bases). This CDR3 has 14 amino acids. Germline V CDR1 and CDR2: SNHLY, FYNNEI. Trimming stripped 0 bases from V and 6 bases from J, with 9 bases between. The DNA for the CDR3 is TGTGCCAGCAGTGAAGCGCTTGGGGGTCAGCCCCAGCATTTT. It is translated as CASSEALGGQPQHF.

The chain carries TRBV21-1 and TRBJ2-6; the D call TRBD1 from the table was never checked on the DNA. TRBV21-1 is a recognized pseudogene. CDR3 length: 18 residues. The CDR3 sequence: CASSPEGQGPSGANVLTF. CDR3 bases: TGTGCCAGCAGCCCCGAGGGTCAGGGGCCCTCTGGGGCCAACGTCCTGACTTTC.

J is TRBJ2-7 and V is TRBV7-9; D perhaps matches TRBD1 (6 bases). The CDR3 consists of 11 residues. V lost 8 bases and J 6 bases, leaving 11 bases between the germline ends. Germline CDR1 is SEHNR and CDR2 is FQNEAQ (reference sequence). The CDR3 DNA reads TGTGCCAGCGTGAGGGACACCGAGCAGTACTTC. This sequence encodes CASVRDTEQYF.

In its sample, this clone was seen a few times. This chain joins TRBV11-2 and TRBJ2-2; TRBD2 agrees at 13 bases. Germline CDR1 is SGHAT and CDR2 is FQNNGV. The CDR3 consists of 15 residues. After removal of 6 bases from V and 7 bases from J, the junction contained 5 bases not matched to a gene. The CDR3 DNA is TGTGCCAGCAGGCGGACTAGCGGGAGAGACGGGGAGCTGTTTTTT. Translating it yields CASRRTSGRDGELFF.

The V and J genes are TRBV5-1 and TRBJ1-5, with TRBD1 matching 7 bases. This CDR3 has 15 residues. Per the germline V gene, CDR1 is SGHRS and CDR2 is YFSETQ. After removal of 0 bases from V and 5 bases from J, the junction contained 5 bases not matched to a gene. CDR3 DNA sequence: TGCGCCAGCAGCTTGGAGGGGGCCGTGGATCAGCCCCAGCATTTT. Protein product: CASSLEGAVDQPQHF. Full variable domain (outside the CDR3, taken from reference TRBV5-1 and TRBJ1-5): KAGVTQTPRYLIKTRGQQVTLSCSPISGHRSVSWYQQTPGQGLQFLFEYFSETQRNKGNFPGRFSGRQFSNSRSEMNVSTLELGDSALYLCASSLEGAVDQPQHFGDGTRLSIL.

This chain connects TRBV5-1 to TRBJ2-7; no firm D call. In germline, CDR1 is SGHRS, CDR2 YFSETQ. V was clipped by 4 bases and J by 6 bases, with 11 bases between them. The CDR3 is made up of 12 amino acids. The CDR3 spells CASSRTKGEQYF. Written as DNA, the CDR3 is TGCGCCAGCAGCCGAACTAAAGGCGAGCAGTACTTC.

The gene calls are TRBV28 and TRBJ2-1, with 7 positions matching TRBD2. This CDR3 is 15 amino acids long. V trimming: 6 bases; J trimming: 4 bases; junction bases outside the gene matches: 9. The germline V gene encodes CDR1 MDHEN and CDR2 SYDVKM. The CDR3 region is CASSTPLAVYNEQFF. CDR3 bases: TGTGCCAGCAGCACCCCGCTAGCGGTATACAATGAGCAGTTCTTC.

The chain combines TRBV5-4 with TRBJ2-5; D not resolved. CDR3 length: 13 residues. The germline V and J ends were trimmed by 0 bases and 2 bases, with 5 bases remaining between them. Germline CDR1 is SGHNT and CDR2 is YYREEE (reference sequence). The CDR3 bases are TGTGCCAGCAGCTTGGCTAGACAAGAGACCCAGTACTTC. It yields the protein CASSLARQETQYF.

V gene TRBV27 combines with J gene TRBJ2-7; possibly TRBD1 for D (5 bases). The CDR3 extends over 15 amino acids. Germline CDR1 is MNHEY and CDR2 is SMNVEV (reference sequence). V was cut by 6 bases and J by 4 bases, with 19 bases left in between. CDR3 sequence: CASSLAGHGRYEQYF. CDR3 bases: TGTGCCAGCAGCCTCGCCGGACATGGCAGGTACGAGCAGTACTTC.

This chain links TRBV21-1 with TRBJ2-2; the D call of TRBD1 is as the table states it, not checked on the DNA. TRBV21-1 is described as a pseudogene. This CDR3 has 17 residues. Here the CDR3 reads CASSRSGTGIHTGELFF. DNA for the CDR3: TGTGCCAGCAGCAGATCCGGGACAGGCATTCACACCGGGGAGCTGTTTTTT.